These 27 T cell receptor beta chains were all obtained from the same sample, sequenced in a study of CD8+CD57+ T cells in acquired aplastic anemia. Selection for sequencing was limited to patients who had shown CD8+CD57+ cell expansion by flow cytometry. Researchers used genomic DNA as the template to profile TCR beta VDJ and CDR3. MiXCR, applied by TCRdb to the reads, yields one record per CDR3 protein. Of roughly 180,000 distinct CDR3 sequences in the sample, about 44% are singletons; the top ten hold over 10%. The sequenced sample was sorted CD4+, CD8+, or CD8+CD57+ T cells (not recorded which) from PBMCs. The receptors derive from a human donor with aplastic anemia.

The chain carries TRBV29-1 and TRBJ2-1, with TRBD1 matching 7 bases. Germline CDR1 reads SQVTM; CDR2 reads ANQGSEA. V was pared by 7 bases and J by 0 bases, with 6 bases of the junction left unmatched. The CDR3 has 14 residues. The CDR3: CSALGQNSYNEQFF. In DNA, the CDR3 is TGCAGCGCCCTGGGACAGAACTCCTACAATGAGCAGTTCTTC.

This clonotype was recorded many times. CDR3 DNA sequence: TGTGCCAGCAGCCAGACTAGCCCCGGGGAGCTGTTTTTT. Encoded protein: CASSQTSPGELFF. The chain uses TRBV6-1 and TRBJ2-2, with 7 bases matching TRBD2. CDR1 is MNHNS, CDR2 SASEGT, per germline. The V segment lost 6 bases and the J segment 6 bases; nucleotides outside the gene matches: 4. This CDR3 comprises 13 residues.

A note on this clonotype: The junction and the germline gene differ at one end; a read error may be behind it. The rearrangement joins TRBV7-6 to TRBJ1-1, with D hard to call. Per the germline V gene, CDR1 is SGHVS and CDR2 is FNYEAQ. The CDR3 contains 12 residues. The CDR3 nucleotides are TGTGCCAGCAGCTTCCGTGACACTGAAGCCTTCTTT. It encodes CASSFRDTEAFF.

The chain carries TRBV10-1 and TRBJ1-1; no clear D. Germline V gene lookup returns CDR1 WNHNN and CDR2 SYGVQD (reference sequence). The length of the CDR3 is 15 residues. Trimming removed 2 bases from V and 1 base from J, with 11 bases in between. The DNA of the CDR3 is TGCGCCAGCAGTGAGGTTGGGAACCCGAACACTGAAGCTTTCTTT. This sequence encodes CASSEVGNPNTEAFF.

The V and J genes are TRBV19 and TRBJ2-7; 7 nucleotides match TRBD1. The CDR3 runs to 16 residues. Germline V lookup: CDR1 LNHDA, CDR2 SQIVND (reference sequence). Unmatched junction bases numbered 13, after V lost 4 bases and J lost 4 bases. CDR3 bases: TGTGCCAGTAGTACCACAGGGGAAAAGGCTTCGTACGAGCAGTACTTC. Protein sequence: CASSTTGEKASYEQYF.

This clonotype occurred once. The chain is built from TRBV21-1 and TRBJ2-1; the tabulated D call, TRBD1, remains unverified against the DNA. TRBV21-1 is assigned pseudogene status. The CDR3 length is 20 residues. CDR3 sequence: CASSTRSIGGSTSSYNEQFF. The CDR3 DNA reads TGTGCCAGCAGCACCCGAAGCATCGGGGGCTCAACCTCCTCCTACAATGAGCAGTTCTTC.

A note on this clonotype: A much larger clone sits a single nucleotide away, making a read error possible. DNA of the CDR3: TGCGCCAGCAGCCCGGGGGCGGGGGCCTATAATTCACCCCTCCACTTT. Its protein is CASSPGAGAYNSPLHF. V gene TRBV4-1 combines with J gene TRBJ1-6, with a weak D call TRBD1 (6 bases). Per the germline V gene, CDR1 is MGHRA and CDR2 is YSYEKL. With 4 bases removed from V and 2 bases from J, the gap between germline ends came to 12 bases. There are 16 residues in the CDR3.

The chain has TRBV29-1 and TRBJ2-7; 11 nucleotides align to TRBD1. CDR1 is SQVTM, CDR2 ANQGSEA, per germline. V trimming: 6 bases; J trimming: 2 bases; junction bases outside the gene matches: 3. This CDR3 spans 13 amino acids. The CDR3 region is CSVPGQGAYEQYF. In DNA, the CDR3 is TGCAGCGTCCCGGGACAGGGGGCCTACGAGCAGTACTTC.

This clonotype has ten or more counts. The V and J genes are TRBV12-3 or TRBV12-4 and TRBJ1-3, with 7 positions matching TRBD1. V dropped 3 bases and J dropped 2; count of bases not matched to a gene: 7. The CDR3 consists of 16 residues. The CDR3 nucleotides are TGTGCCAGCAGTTTCGACAGGGTTCGGCCTGGAAACACCATATATTTT. Residues: CASSFDRVRPGNTIYF.

This clonotype was observed at least ten times. The rearrangement links TRBV6-1 to TRBJ1-5; D is uncertain. Germline CDR1 and CDR2: MNHNS and SASEGT. Trimming stripped 6 bases from V and 7 bases from J, with 16 bases between. The CDR3 contains 14 residues. CDR3 protein: CASSPTTGIQPQHF. CDR3 sequence (DNA): TGTGCCAGCAGCCCTACCACTGGGATCCAGCCCCAGCATTTT.

This clonotype was seen repeatedly, ten times or more. V gene TRBV9 combines with J gene TRBJ2-3; 11 bases line up with TRBD2. There are 17 residues in the CDR3. V trimming: 0 bases; J trimming: 2 bases; junction bases outside the gene matches: 5. The V gene's germline CDR1 is SGDLS and CDR2 YYNGEE. The CDR3 loop reads CASSVGVLAGDTDTQYF. In DNA, the CDR3 is TGTGCCAGCAGCGTAGGTGTACTAGCGGGGGACACAGATACGCAGTATTTT.

DNA for the CDR3: TGTGCCAGCAGCCAGACAGGGACCAACTATGGCTACACCTTC. This gives the protein CASSQTGTNYGYTF. This chain uses TRBV7-2 with TRBJ1-2; TRBD1 matches at 7 bases. CDR1 and CDR2 (germline): SGHTA, FQGNSA. The CDR3 totals 14 residues. V was clipped by 5 bases and J by 2 bases; unmatched bases: 5.

This clonotype was found many times. The CDR3 DNA follows: TGTGCCACCAAGGGACAGGGGGCTTCCTATGGCTACACCTTC. It translates to CATKGQGASYGYTF. The chain couples TRBV24-1 to TRBJ1-2, with 12 positions matching TRBD1. CDR3 length equals 14 residues. Germline CDR1 is KGHDR and CDR2 is SFDVKD. The trim removed 8 bases at V and 4 bases at J, leaving 4 bases unmatched.

Ten or more counts support this clonotype. This chain uses TRBV12-5 with TRBJ1-2; 7 nucleotides line up with TRBD1. The V gene's germline CDR1 is LGHNT and CDR2 FRNRAP. V shed 1 base, J shed 8 bases, and the junction held 7 bases outside the gene matches. CDR3 size: 14 residues. CDR3: CASGLGDRVLGYTF. In DNA, the CDR3 is TGTGCTAGTGGTTTGGGGGACAGAGTTTTGGGCTACACCTTC.

This rearrangement joins TRBV11-2 to TRBJ2-7, with D unresolved. The V end lost 1 base, the J end lost 6 bases, and 7 bases lay between the germline ends. The germline V gene has CDR1 SGHAT and CDR2 FQNNGV. The CDR3 has 12 residues. Here the CDR3 DNA reads TGTGCCAGCAGCTTAGCCGTCAGCGAGCAGTACTTC. Translated, it gives CASSLAVSEQYF.

V gene TRBV4-1 combines with J gene TRBJ2-2; TRBD2 matches 7 bases. Germline values: CDR1 MGHRA, CDR2 YSYEKL. V lost 4 bases and J lost 6; bases outside the gene matches: 8. The CDR3 is 15 amino acids. The CDR3 protein is CASSPGLVGSGELFF. For the CDR3, the DNA is TGCGCCAGCAGCCCAGGACTAGTCGGGTCCGGGGAGCTGTTTTTT.

This chain joins TRBV29-1 and TRBJ1-1; D might be TRBD1 (6 bases). The CDR3 covers 15 residues. V was pared by 3 bases and J by 7 bases, with 21 bases between. CDR1 is SQVTM and CDR2 is ANQGSEA in the germline V gene. The CDR3 nucleotides read TGCAGCGTTGACCGAGGGCAGGGGATTAAGGGTGAAGCTTTCTTT. Translated: CSVDRGQGIKGEAFF.

This clonotype was found once. This chain uses TRBV7-2 with TRBJ1-1, with 8 bases matching TRBD1. Germline CDR1 reads SGHTA; CDR2 reads FQGNSA. The J segment lost 4 bases and the V segment lost 5 bases, leaving 9 bases of the junction unmatched. The CDR3 loop spans 15 amino acids. CDR3 sequence (DNA): TGTGCCAGCAGCAAAGTGGGGACAGGTAGCACTGAAGCTTTCTTT. Its protein is CASSKVGTGSTEAFF.

V gene TRBV24-1 combines with J gene TRBJ2-1; 7 nucleotides agree with TRBD1. The CDR3 runs 13 residues. The ends lost 4 bases at V and 8 bases at J; junction bases unmatched: 4. Germline CDR1 reads KGHDR; CDR2 reads SFDVKD. Here the CDR3 reads CATSETGFDEQFF. The CDR3 region has the DNA TGTGCCACCAGTGAGACAGGGTTCGATGAGCAGTTCTTC.

The J gene is TRBJ2-5, the V gene TRBV10-1; TRBD2 aligns across 7 bases. This CDR3 has 16 residues. V was clipped by 0 bases and J by 2 bases; unmatched bases: 6. Germline V gene sequence: CDR1 WNHNN, CDR2 SYGVQD (reference sequence). The CDR3 here is CASSESDQGGQETQYF. The CDR3 DNA reads as TGCGCCAGCAGTGAGTCGGACCAGGGAGGGCAAGAGACCCAGTACTTC.

Points on this clonotype: As the CDR3 is not closed by the conserved phenylalanine or tryptophan, this likely results from a read error. No DNA is shown, since the ends of the CDR3 on it are uncertain; the CDR3 is the one TCRdb lists. V is TRBV7-2 and J is TRBJ1-5; the D call TRBD1 from the table was never checked on the DNA. Germline V gene data show CDR1 as SGHTA and CDR2 as FQGNSA. The CDR3 is 14 residues long, counting both termini. The CDR3 is CASSIGQGNQPQRL.

This clonotype was seen ten or more times. The CDR3: CSARTGTANTGELFF. CDR3 nucleotides: TGCAGTGCTAGAACCGGGACAGCGAACACCGGGGAGCTGTTTTTT. The rearrangement uses TRBV20-1 and TRBJ2-2, with 7 bases aligning to TRBD1. Unmatched junction bases numbered 3, after V lost 2 bases and J lost 0 bases. This CDR3 is built from 15 residues. Germline loops: CDR1 DFQATT, CDR2 SNEGSKA (reference sequence).

The rearrangement uses TRBV25-1 and TRBJ1-1; tentatively, D is TRBD1 (6 bases). CDR1 and CDR2 (germline): MGHDK, SYGVNS. V lost 7 bases and J 7 bases, leaving 7 bases between the germline ends. CDR3 size: 10 residues. This chain's CDR3 is CASKGGEAFF. CDR3 DNA sequence: TGTGCCAGCAAGGGGGGTGAAGCTTTCTTT.

This clonotype was seen more than once but under ten times. The chain has TRBV7-2 and TRBJ1-6; D gene unclear. The V and J ends lost 8 bases and 8 bases respectively, with 13 bases between them. CDR3 length equals 13 residues. Per the germline V gene, CDR1 is SGHTA and CDR2 is FQGNSA. The DNA for the CDR3 is TGTGCCAGCTCTGAGTCTGGGGATTCACCCCTCCACTTT. It is translated as CASSESGDSPLHF.

V gene TRBV29-1 combines with J gene TRBJ1-5, with 8 nucleotides matching TRBD1. The CDR3 extends over 13 amino acids. The trim removed 6 bases at V and 7 bases at J, leaving 8 bases unmatched. Per the germline V gene, CDR1 is SQVTM and CDR2 is ANQGSEA. The CDR3 sequence: CSVSGQGRQPQHF. CDR3 nucleotide sequence: TGCAGCGTCTCCGGACAGGGAAGACAGCCCCAGCATTTT.

The V call is TRBV10-3, the J call TRBJ2-7; D may be TRBD2 (6 bases). Germline assignment: CDR1 ENHRY and CDR2 SYGVKD. The CDR3 loop spans 15 amino acids. The V end was cut by 6 bases, the J end by 2 bases, with 17 bases between. The CDR3, as DNA: TGTGCCATCAGCGAGAGGGCGGGACGGCCCTACGAGCAGTACTTC. It specifies CAISERAGRPYEQYF.

This chain uses TRBV20-1 with TRBJ2-7, with TRBD2 identical over 11 bases. J was trimmed by 2 bases and V by 3 bases; bases with no gene match: 6. Germline CDR1 reads DFQATT; CDR2 reads SNEGSKA (reference sequence). The CDR3 consists of 15 residues. The CDR3 loop is CSARAGLADPYEQYF. CDR3 in DNA: TGCAGTGCTAGGGCGGGACTAGCGGACCCCTACGAGCAGTACTTC.